This TCR beta chain stems from a study of cytomegalovirus exposure and HLA in healthy donors. A multiplex PCR was run with 60 Vbeta primers and 13 Jbeta primers. The assay was immunoSEQ multiplex PCR, and TCRdb's table has in-frame clones only and misses some. The sample has about 140,000 clones; roughly four fifths are singletons. V gave up 2 bases and J gave up 6 bases, with 13 bases separating them. The CDR3 runs to 15 residues. Per germline, CDR1 WSHSY and CDR2 SAAADI. This sequence originates from a human donor in good health. The sample was PBMCs. The V gene is TRBV10-2, the J gene TRBJ2-2; D unresolved. This chain's CDR3 is CASSEVDPRSGELFF. The CDR3 DNA reads as TGCGCCAGCAGTGAGGTCGATCCTAGGTCCGGGGAGCTGTTTTTT.